The clone carrying this T cell receptor beta chain appeared a few times. This record belongs to a study of CD8+ T cells in alopecia areata. As for the study in general: Treated patients were given 5 to 10 mg oral tofacitinib twice daily. Patients took tofacitinib for 6 to 18 months, followed by 6 drug-free months.

After isolation, RNA underwent reverse transcription to generate cDNA as the sequencing template. Assay used: immunoSEQ multiplex PCR; TCRdb lists only in-frame clones, some missing. The data show roughly 110,000 clones, 80% to 85% seen once. Germline CDR1 reads MNHNY; CDR2 reads SVGAGI (reference sequence). This CDR3 comprises 15 residues. V gave up 2 bases and J gave up 0 bases, with 10 bases separating them. Treatment in this sample: oral pan-JAK inhibitor, 5-10 mg twice daily. This sequence was found in a human donor with alopecia areata. The material sequenced was CD8+ T cells sorted from blood, taken at week 24, from a patient treated with tofacitinib. This rearrangement joins TRBV6-6 to TRBJ1-1; D ambiguous. DNA of the CDR3: TGTGCCAGCAGTTACGACTCCGGGCTGAACACTGAAGCTTTCTTT. Protein sequence: CASSYDSGLNTEAFF.